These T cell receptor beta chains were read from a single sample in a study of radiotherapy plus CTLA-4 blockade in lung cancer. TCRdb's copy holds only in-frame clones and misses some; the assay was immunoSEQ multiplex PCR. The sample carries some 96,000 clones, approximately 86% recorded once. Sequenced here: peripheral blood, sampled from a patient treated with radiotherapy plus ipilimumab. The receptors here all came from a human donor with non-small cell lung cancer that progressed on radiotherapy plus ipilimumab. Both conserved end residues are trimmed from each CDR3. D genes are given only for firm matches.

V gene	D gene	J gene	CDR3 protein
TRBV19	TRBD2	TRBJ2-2	ASTRASGHTGELF
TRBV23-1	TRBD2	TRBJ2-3	ASSPGPSGRVGTDTQY
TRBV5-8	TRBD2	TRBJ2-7	ASSSVPGLAYEQY
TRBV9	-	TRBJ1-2	ASSPQGSRPYGYT
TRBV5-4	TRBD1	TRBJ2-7	ASSLRTGDEQY
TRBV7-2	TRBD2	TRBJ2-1	ASSRRTSLEQF
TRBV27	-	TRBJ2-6	ASSLNGANVLT
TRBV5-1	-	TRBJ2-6	ASSLVGRPGANVLT
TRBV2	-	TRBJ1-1	ASSGQRGTEAF
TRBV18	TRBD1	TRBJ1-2	ASSPTGDYGYT
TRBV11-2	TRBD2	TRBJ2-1	ASSLPTRLAGGLKF
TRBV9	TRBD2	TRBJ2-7	ASSPGLAGHEQY
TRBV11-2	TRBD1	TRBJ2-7	ASSSNRDSSYEQY
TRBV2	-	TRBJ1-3	ASTQTLLFGRRSGNTIY
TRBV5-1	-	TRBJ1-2	ASSLVAATKLYGYT
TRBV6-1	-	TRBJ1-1	ASSSAMNTEAF
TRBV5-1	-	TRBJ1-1	ASSLTFLRTETF
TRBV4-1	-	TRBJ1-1	ASSHWPEENTEAF
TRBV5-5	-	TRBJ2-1	ASSSLTTGEQF
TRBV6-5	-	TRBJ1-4	ASSSRDWEKLF
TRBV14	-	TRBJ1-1	ASSRLGRNTEAF
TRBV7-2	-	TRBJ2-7	ASATGKGYEQY
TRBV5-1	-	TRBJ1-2	ASSLSQNYGYT
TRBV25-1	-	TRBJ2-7	ARRRLGNYEQY
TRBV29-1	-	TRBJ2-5	SVVPPQETQY
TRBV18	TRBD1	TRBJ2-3	ASSRTGALGPTSSTDTQY
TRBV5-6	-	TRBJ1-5	ASSLTPGTEPQH
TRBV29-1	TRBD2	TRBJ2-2	SVETFRGLAGGRGTGELF
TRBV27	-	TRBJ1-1	ASRTDRLGTEAF
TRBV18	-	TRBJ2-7	ASSRDPGEQY
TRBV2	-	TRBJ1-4	ASSEDYGGEKLF
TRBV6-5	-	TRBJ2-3	ASSYSFKADTQY
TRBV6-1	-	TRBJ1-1	ASLQGPNTEAF
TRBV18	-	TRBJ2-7	ASSEGPYRGSSYEQY
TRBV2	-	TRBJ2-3	ASSEARTQY
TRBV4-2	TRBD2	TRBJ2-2	ASSQPGDTGTRSAGELF
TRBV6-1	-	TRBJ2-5	ASTRDIRETQY
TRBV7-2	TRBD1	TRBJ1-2	ASSLERGRYGYT
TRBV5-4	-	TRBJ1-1	ASSRVGTEAF
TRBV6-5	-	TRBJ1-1	ASRGGNAEAF
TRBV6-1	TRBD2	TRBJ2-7	ASSLAGPYYEQY
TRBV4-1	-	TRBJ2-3	ASSQDQGTDTQY
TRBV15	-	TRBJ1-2	ATSRDFALGGAEGYT
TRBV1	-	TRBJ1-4	TSSLGQDGEKLF
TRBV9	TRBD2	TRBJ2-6	ASSGGAGGRASGANVLT
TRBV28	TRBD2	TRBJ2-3	ASNIGTSGSTDTQY
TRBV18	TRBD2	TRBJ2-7	ASSPGGVIYEQY
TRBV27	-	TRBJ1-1	ASSIGQWVGKVEAF
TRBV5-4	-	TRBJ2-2	ASSLRKGTNTGELF
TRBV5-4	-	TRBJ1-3	ASSLNGASGNTIY
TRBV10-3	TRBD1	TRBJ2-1	AISESGTGYNEQF
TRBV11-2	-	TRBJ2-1	ASSRLRGAGYNEQF